This TCR beta chain was retrieved from a study of cytomegalovirus exposure and HLA in healthy donors. The study's findings and limits: In a later analysis, HLA-associated TCR beta chains were more clonally expanded than equally common others. It was reported that TCR beta sequences correctly inferred the HLA-A and HLA-B alleles for most subjects. Cytomegalovirus-associated TCR beta chains were listed, numbering approximately 150.

As to this clone: Its matching antigen is unknown.

The primer mix had 60 Vbeta and 13 Jbeta primers. The method was immunoSEQ multiplex PCR; TCRdb's version includes in-frame clones alone and lacks a portion of them. In the table there are under 200,000 clones, approximately 79% of which are singletons. V was cut by 6 bases and J by 3 bases, with 5 bases left in between. The CDR3 loop spans 11 amino acids. In germline, CDR1 is MDHEN, CDR2 SYDVKM. The clonotype was recovered from a woman aged 40 to 49 in good health and CMV-seronegative. The J gene is TRBJ1-1, the V gene TRBV28; no reliable D call. The source material was PBMCs. The CDR3 DNA sequence: TGTGCCAGCAGCACAGACACTGAAGCTTTCTTT. Amino acids: CASSTDTEAFF.